The clone carrying this T cell receptor beta chain was detected only once. The antigen is undetermined. This entry is derived from a study of shared clonotypes between healthy human individuals. Overall study findings and caveats: Clonotype sharing among donors was thought likely to change with sequencing depth. With few donors, the genetic and exposure-history diversity represented was limited.

The germline CDR1 and CDR2 sequences are LNHNV and YYDKDF (reference sequence). The CDR3 runs to 12 residues. With V trimmed by 3 bases and J by 6 bases, 2 bases remained unmatched. TCRdb keeps only in-frame clones here, not all; method: immunoSEQ multiplex PCR. In the table there are some 2,000,000 clones, around 95% of which are singletons. The receptor was derived from a man between 18 and 35 years old in good health. This chain joins TRBV15 and TRBJ2-7, with 7 bases that match TRBD1. Sequencing input: naive CD4+ T cells sorted from blood. Sample subset: CD45RA+ positively selected. This CDR3 reads CATSSRDSEQYF. The DNA for the CDR3 is TGTGCCACCAGCAGCCGGGACAGCGAGCAGTACTTC.